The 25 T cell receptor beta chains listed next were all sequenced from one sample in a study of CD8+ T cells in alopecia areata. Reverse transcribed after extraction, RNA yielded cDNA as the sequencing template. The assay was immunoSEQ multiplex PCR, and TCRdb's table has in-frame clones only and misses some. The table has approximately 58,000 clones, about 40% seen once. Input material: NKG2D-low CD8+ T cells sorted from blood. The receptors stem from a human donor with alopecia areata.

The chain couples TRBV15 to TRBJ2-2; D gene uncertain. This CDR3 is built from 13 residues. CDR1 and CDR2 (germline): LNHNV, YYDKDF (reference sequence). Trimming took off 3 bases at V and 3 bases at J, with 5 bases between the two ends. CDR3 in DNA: TGTGCCACCAGCAGGTCACACACCGGGGAGCTGTTTTTT. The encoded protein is CATSRSHTGELFF.

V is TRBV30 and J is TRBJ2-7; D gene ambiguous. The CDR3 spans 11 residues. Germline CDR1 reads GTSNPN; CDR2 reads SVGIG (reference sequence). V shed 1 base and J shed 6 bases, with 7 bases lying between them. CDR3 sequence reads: CAWSEQSEQYF. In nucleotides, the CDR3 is TGTGCCTGGAGTGAGCAGAGCGAGCAGTACTTC.

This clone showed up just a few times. CDR3 nucleotides: TGTGCCAGCAGCTATCCAGGGGGCGAGCAGTACTTC. Translation gives CASSYPGGEQYF. The chain carries TRBV5-4 and TRBJ2-7; 7 nucleotides agree with TRBD1. Trimming took 3 bases from V and 6 from J; bases not matched to a gene: 3. This CDR3 region has 12 residues. CDR1 is SGHNT and CDR2 is YYREEE in the germline V gene (reference sequence).

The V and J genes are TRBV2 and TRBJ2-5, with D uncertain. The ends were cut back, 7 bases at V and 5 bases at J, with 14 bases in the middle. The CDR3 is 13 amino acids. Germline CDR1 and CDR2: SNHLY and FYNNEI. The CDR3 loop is CASTDQGRETQYF. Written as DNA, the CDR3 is TGTGCCAGCACTGATCAAGGGCGGGAGACCCAGTACTTC.

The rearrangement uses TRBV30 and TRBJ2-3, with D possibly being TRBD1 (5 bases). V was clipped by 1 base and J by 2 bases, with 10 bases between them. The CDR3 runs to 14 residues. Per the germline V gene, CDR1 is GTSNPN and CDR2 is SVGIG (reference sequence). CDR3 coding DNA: TGTGCCTGGAGTGCTAGGGGATACACAGATACGCAGTATTTT. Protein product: CAWSARGYTDTQYF.

Here the CDR3 DNA reads TGTGCCAGTAGTATAGGGTTCTCCTACAATGAGCAGTTCTTC. It encodes CASSIGFSYNEQFF. The chain has TRBV19 and TRBJ2-1; unclear D gene. CDR1 and CDR2 from the germline V gene are LNHDA and SQIVND (reference sequence). CDR3 length equals 14 residues. V lost 1 base and J lost 0, with 4 bases in between.

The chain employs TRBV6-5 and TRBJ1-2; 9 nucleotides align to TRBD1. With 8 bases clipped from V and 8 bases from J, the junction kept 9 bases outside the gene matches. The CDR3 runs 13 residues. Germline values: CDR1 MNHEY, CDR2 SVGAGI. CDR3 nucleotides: TGTGCCAGCCTCGGGGACAGGGCAGACGGCTACACCTTC. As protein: CASLGDRADGYTF.

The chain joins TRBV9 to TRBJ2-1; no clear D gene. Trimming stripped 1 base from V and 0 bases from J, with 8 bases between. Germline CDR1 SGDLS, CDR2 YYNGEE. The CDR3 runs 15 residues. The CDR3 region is CASSVYTNSYNEQFF. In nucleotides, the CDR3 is TGTGCCAGCAGCGTATATACAAACTCCTACAATGAGCAGTTCTTC.

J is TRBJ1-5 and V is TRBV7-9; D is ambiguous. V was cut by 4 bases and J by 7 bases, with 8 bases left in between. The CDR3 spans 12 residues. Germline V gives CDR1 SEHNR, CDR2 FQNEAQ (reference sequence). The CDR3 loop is CASSSTRQPQHF. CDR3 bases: TGTGCCAGCAGCTCTACAAGGCAGCCCCAGCATTTT.

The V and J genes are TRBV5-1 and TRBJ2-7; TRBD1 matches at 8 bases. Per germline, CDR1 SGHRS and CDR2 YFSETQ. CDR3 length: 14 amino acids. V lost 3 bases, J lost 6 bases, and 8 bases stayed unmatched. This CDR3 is CASSSRQGNGEQYF. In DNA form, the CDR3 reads TGCGCCAGCAGCTCCCGACAGGGGAACGGCGAGCAGTACTTC.

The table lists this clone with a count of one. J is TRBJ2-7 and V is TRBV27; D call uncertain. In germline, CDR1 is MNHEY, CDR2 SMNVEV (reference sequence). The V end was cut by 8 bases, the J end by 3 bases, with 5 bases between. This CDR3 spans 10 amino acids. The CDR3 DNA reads TGTGCCAGCGGATACTACGAGCAGTACTTC. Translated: CASGYYEQYF.

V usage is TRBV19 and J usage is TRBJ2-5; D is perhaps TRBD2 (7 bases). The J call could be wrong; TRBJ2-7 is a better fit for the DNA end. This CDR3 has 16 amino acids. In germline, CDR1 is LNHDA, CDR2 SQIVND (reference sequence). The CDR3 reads CASSPSGTPSSYEQYF. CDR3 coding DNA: TGTGCCAGCTCCCCGAGCGGGACACCTAGCTCCTACGAGCAGTACTTC.

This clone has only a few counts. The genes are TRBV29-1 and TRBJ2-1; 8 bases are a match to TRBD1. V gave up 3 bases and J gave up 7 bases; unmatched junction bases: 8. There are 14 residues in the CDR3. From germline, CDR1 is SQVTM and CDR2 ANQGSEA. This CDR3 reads CSVDDQGAGNEQFF. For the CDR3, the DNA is TGCAGCGTTGACGATCAGGGGGCAGGGAATGAGCAGTTCTTC.

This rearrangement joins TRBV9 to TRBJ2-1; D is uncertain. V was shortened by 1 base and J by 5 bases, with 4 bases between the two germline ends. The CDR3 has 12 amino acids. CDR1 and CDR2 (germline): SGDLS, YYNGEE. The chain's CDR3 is CASSVRDNEQFF. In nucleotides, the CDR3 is TGTGCCAGCAGCGTAAGAGACAATGAGCAGTTCTTC.

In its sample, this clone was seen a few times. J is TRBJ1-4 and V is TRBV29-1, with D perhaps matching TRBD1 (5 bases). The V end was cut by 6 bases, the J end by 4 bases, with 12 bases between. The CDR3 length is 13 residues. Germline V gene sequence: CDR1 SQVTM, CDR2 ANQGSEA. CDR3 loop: CSVAGTLNEKLFF. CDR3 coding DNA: TGCAGCGTCGCCGGGACCCTTAATGAAAAACTGTTTTTT.

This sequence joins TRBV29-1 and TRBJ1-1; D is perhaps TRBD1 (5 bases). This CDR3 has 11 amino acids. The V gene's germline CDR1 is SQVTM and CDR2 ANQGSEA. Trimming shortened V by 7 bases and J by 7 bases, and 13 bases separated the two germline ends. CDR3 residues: CSAKEGIEAFF. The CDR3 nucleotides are TGCAGCGCAAAAGAGGGGATTGAAGCTTTCTTT. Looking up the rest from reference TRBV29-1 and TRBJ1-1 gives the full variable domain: SAVISQKPSRDICQRGTSLTIQCQVDSQVTMMFWYRQQPGQSLTLIATANQGSEATYESGFVIDKFPISRPNLTFSTLTVSNMSPEDSSIYLCSAKEGIEAFFGQGTRLTVV.

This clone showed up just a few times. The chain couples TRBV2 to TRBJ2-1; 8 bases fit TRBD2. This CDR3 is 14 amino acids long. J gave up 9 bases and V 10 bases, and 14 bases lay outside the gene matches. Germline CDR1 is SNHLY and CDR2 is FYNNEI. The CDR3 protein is CATNSGTRGTEQFF. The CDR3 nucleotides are TGTGCCACGAACTCCGGGACTAGAGGGACTGAGCAGTTCTTC.

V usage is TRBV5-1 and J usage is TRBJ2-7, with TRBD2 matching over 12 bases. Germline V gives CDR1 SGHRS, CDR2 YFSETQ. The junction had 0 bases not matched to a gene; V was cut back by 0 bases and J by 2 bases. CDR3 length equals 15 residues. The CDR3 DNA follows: TGCGCCAGCAGCTTGGGGACTAGCGGGGCCTACGAGCAGTACTTC. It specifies CASSLGTSGAYEQYF.

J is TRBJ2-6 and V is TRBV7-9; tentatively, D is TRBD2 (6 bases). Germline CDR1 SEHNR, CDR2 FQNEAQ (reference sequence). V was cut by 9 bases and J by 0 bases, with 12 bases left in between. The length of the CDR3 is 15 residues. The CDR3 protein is CASIRESSGANVLTF. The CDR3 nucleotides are TGTGCCAGTATCCGGGAGAGCTCTGGGGCCAACGTCCTGACTTTC.

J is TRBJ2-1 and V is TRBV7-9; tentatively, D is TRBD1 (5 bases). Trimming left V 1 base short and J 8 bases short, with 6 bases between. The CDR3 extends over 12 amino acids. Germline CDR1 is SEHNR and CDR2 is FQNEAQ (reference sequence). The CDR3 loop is CASSLVRDEQFF. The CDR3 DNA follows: TGTGCCAGCAGCTTAGTCAGGGATGAGCAGTTCTTC.

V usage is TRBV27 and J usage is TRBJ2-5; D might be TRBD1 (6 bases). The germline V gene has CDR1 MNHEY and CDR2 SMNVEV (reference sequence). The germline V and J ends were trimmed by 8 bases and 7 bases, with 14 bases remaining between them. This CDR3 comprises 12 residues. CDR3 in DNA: TGTGCCAGCTCTCAGGGGCTCGGGACCCAGTACTTC. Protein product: CASSQGLGTQYF.

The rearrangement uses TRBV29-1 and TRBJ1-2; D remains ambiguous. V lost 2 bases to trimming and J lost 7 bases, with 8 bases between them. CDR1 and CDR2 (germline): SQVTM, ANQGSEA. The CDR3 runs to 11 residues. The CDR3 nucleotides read TGCAGCGTTGAACGTAGGGTTGGCTACACCTTC. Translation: CSVERRVGYTF.

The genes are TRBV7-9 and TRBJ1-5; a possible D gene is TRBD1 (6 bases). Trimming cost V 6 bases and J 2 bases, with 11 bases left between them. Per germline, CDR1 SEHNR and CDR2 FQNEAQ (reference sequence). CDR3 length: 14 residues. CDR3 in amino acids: CASSTTGGNQPQHF. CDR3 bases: TGTGCCAGCAGTACGACAGGAGGCAATCAGCCCCAGCATTTT.

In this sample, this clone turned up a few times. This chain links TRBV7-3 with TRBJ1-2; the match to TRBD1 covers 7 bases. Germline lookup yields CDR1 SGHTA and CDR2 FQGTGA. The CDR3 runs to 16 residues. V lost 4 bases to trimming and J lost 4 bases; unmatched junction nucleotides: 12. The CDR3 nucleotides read TGTGCCAGCAGCTCGAAAGGGGGCCGGGACCTCTATGGCTACACCTTC. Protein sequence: CASSSKGGRDLYGYTF. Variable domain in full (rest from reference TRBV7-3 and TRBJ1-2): GAGVSQTPSNKVTEKGKYVELRCDPISGHTALYWYRQSLGQGPEFLIYFQGTGAADDSGLPNDRFFAVRPEGSVSTLKIQRTERGDSAVYLCASSSKGGRDLYGYTFGSGTRLTVV.

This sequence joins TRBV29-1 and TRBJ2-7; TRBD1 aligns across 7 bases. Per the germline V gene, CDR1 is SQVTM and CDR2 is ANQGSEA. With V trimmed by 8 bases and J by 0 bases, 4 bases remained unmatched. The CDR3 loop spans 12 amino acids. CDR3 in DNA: TGCAGCATACAGGGGAGCTCCTACGAGCAGTACTTC. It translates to CSIQGSSYEQYF.